Following are 27 T cell receptor beta chains from one sample sequenced in a study of T cells in Graves' hyperthyroidism and ophthalmopathy. Amplification targeted TCR beta CDR3 regions from RNA transcripts. The TCR CDR3 first-round RT-PCR relied on the HTBI primer set. TCRdb re-called the multiplex PCR reads through MiXCR, storing one row per CDR3 protein. The sample holds under 700,000 distinct CDR3 sequences, 16% seen once. Sequences were obtained from blood. Receptor source: a woman aged 18-29 years with Graves' hyperthyroidism.

This clonotype has just a few counts. This chain's CDR3 is CASSPGVPDYGYTF. As DNA, the CDR3 is TGTGCCAGCAGTCCCGGGGTTCCGGACTATGGCTACACCTTC. This chain joins TRBV12-3 or TRBV12-4 and TRBJ1-2, with D unclear. The CDR3 is 14 residues long. V shed 5 bases and J shed 3 bases, with 13 bases lying between them.

The chain recombines TRBV3-1 with TRBJ2-2; tentatively, D is TRBD2 (5 bases). The CDR3 contains 13 residues. Germline CDR1 and CDR2: LGHDT and YNNKEL (reference sequence). Trimming shortened V by 4 bases and J by 3 bases, and 6 bases separated the two germline ends. For the CDR3, the DNA is TGTGCCAGCAGCCGTAGCGACACCGGGGAGCTGTTTTTT. Protein sequence: CASSRSDTGELFF.

The chain couples TRBV4-1 to TRBJ2-5; a possible D gene is TRBD1 (6 bases). Germline CDR1 reads MGHRA; CDR2 reads YSYEKL. The V and J ends lost 0 bases and 5 bases respectively, with 13 bases between them. The CDR3 covers 15 residues. CDR3 region: CASSQDYNRAETQYF. The CDR3 DNA is TGCGCCAGCAGCCAAGATTACAACAGGGCGGAGACCCAGTACTTC.

This clonotype was picked up a small number of times. The CDR3 bases are TGTGCCAGCAGACTGGACCCGCGGTCTGAAAAACTGTTTTTT. Its protein product is CASRLDPRSEKLFF. V usage is TRBV6-1 and J usage is TRBJ1-4; D not certain. V lost 6 bases and J lost 7, with 15 bases in between. The CDR3 contains 14 residues. Germline V CDR1 and CDR2: MNHNS, SASEGT.

This clonotype appeared a few times. The genes are TRBV11-2 and TRBJ2-1; 9 bases are a match to TRBD2. This CDR3 is built from 19 residues. Germline trimming cut 2 bases from V and 3 bases from J; bases unmatched to any gene: 14. The germline gives CDR1 SGHAT, CDR2 FQNNGV. The CDR3 DNA reads as TGTGCCAGCAGCTTATATGCTAGCGGGGAGTCGTCTTTCTACAATGAGCAGTTCTTC. Amino acids: CASSLYASGESSFYNEQFF.

This clonotype was seen repeatedly, ten times or more. J is TRBJ2-3 and V is TRBV18, with TRBD2 matching 8 bases. The germline gives CDR1 KGHSH, CDR2 LQKENI. Trimming removed 6 bases from V and 6 bases from J; junction bases left unmatched: 8. The length of the CDR3 is 14 residues. The CDR3 nucleotides read TGTGCCAGCTCTGCCGGGACTAGGGGCGATACGCAGTATTTT. Translating it yields CASSAGTRGDTQYF.

This clonotype was found a few times. The chain links TRBV12-3 or TRBV12-4 to TRBJ1-2; possibly TRBD1 for D (6 bases). The CDR3 totals 16 residues. The V end was cut by 6 bases, the J end by 6 bases, with 23 bases between. CDR3 sequence (DNA): TGTGCCAGCAGCTTTCATGGTGGAGGGGGAAGGGATGGCTACACCTTC. It yields the protein CASSFHGGGGRDGYTF.

This clonotype occurred many times. CDR3 sequence: CASKAGGFQETQYF. In nucleotides, the CDR3 is TGTGCCAGCAAGGCAGGGGGCTTCCAAGAGACCCAGTACTTC. The V call is TRBV27, the J call TRBJ2-5, with 8 bases that match TRBD1. This CDR3 comprises 14 residues. Trimming removed 7 bases from V and 1 base from J; junction bases left unmatched: 5. CDR1 is MNHEY and CDR2 is SMNVEV in the germline V gene (reference sequence).

Worth noting for this clonotype: Because it lacks the conserved phenylalanine or tryptophan at the end, this CDR3 is likely a read error. This chain uses TRBV27 with TRBJ1-1; no firm D call. Germline V CDR1 and CDR2: MNHEY, SMNVEV (reference sequence). CDR3 length: 15 residues. Trimming took off 4 bases at V and 1 base at J, with 13 bases between the two ends. The CDR3 reads CASSSGGRQNTEAFL. CDR3 bases: TGTGCCAGCAGTTCGGGAGGACGGCAGAACACTGAAGCTTTCCTT.

This clonotype was recorded at least ten times. The chain recombines TRBV2 with TRBJ1-2, with D possibly being TRBD1 (5 bases). Deletions cut 6 bases from V and 5 bases from J, with 16 bases between. The CDR3 runs to 14 residues. The germline CDR1 and CDR2 sequences are SNHLY and FYNNEI. The DNA of the CDR3 is TGTGCCAGCAGGCCGCCGGGGGGGTCGTATGGCTACACCTTC. Protein product: CASRPPGGSYGYTF. The full variable domain, its missing parts supplied by reference TRBV2 and TRBJ1-2, is EPEVTQTPSHQVTQMGQEVILRCVPISNHLYFYWYRQILGQKVEFLVSFYNNEISEKSEIFDDQFSVERPDGSNFTLKIRSTKLEDSAMYFCASRPPGGSYGYTFGSGTRLTVV.

This rearrangement joins TRBV19 to TRBJ2-4, with 9 nucleotides matching TRBD1. V shed 6 bases, J shed 9 bases, and the junction held 12 bases outside the gene matches. The CDR3 extends over 15 amino acids. Germline-derived CDR1 and CDR2 are LNHDA and SQIVND (reference sequence). Written as DNA, the CDR3 is TGTGCCAGTAGCGCCTGGGGACAGGGTCCTGCCATTCAGTACTTC. Its translation: CASSAWGQGPAIQYF.

As for this clonotype: A much bigger clone sits one base away, suggesting this may be a read error. The chain uses TRBV2 and TRBJ1-3; D uncertain. CDR3 length: 13 amino acids. Germline V lookup: CDR1 SNHLY, CDR2 FYNNEI. Deletions cut 6 bases from V and 0 bases from J, with 6 bases between. CDR3 sequence reads: CASSPFSGNTIYF. CDR3 nucleotides: TGTGCCAGCAGCCCATTCTCTGGAAACACCATATATTTT.

This clonotype was counted many times. The CDR3 nucleotides are TGTGCCAGCAGTTTAGCGACGGCTAGCGGCTCCTACGAGCAGTACTTC. As protein: CASSLATASGSYEQYF. V gene TRBV28 combines with J gene TRBJ2-7; 7 nucleotides agree with TRBD2. The germline CDR1 and CDR2 sequences are MDHEN and SYDVKM. V trimming: 2 bases; J trimming: 0 bases; junction bases outside the gene matches: 7. This CDR3 spans 16 amino acids.

This clonotype has a count of ten or more. The genes are TRBV2 and TRBJ2-4; 8 bases are shared with TRBD1. V was clipped by 8 bases and J by 5 bases; unmatched bases: 5. Germline V gene lookup returns CDR1 SNHLY and CDR2 FYNNEI. The CDR3 sequence is 13 residues long. The chain's CDR3 is CASQGAVENIQYF. DNA for the CDR3: TGTGCCAGCCAGGGGGCGGTGGAAAACATTCAGTACTTC. The whole variable domain, remainder taken from reference TRBV2 and TRBJ2-4, is EPEVTQTPSHQVTQMGQEVILRCVPISNHLYFYWYRQILGQKVEFLVSFYNNEISEKSEIFDDQFSVERPDGSNFTLKIRSTKLEDSAMYFCASQGAVENIQYFGAGTRLSVL.

This clonotype appeared many times. V and J are TRBV3-1 and TRBJ2-2; the match to TRBD2 covers 7 bases. The length of the CDR3 is 17 residues. V dropped 1 base and J dropped 4; count of bases not matched to a gene: 9. Germline lookup yields CDR1 LGHDT and CDR2 YNNKEL (reference sequence). This CDR3 reads CASSQGKASGFTGELFF. The CDR3 DNA reads as TGTGCCAGCAGCCAAGGAAAGGCTAGCGGTTTCACCGGGGAGCTGTTTTTT.

The chain employs TRBV7-2 and TRBJ2-5; D unresolved. Trimming left V 5 bases short and J 0 bases short, with 7 bases between. There are 13 residues in the CDR3. CDR1 is SGHTA, CDR2 FQGNSA, per germline. In DNA, the CDR3 is TGTGCCAGCAGCCCGCGGTACCAAGAGACCCAGTACTTC. Its protein is CASSPRYQETQYF. Full variable domain (missing parts from reference TRBV7-2 and TRBJ2-5): GAGVSQSPSNKVTEKGKDVELRCDPISGHTALYWYRQSLGQGLEFLIYFQGNSAPDKSGLPSDRFSAERTGGSVSTLTIQRTQQEDSAVYLCASSPRYQETQYFGPGTRLLVL.

This clonotype was counted ten times or more. J is TRBJ2-3 and V is TRBV5-6; tentatively, D is TRBD1 (6 bases). Trimming cost V 0 bases and J 0 bases, with 11 bases left between them. Germline V gene data show CDR1 as SGHDT and CDR2 as YYEEEE. This CDR3 has 16 amino acids. The chain's CDR3 is CASSLGSGASTDTQYF. DNA of the CDR3: TGTGCCAGCAGCTTGGGGTCAGGGGCCAGCACAGATACGCAGTATTTT.

This clonotype has just a few counts. The chain uses TRBV7-9 and TRBJ2-7; D is uncertain. The CDR3 is 15 residues long. V gave up 3 bases and J gave up 3 bases, with 15 bases separating them. The germline V gene has CDR1 SEHNR and CDR2 FQNEAQ (reference sequence). This CDR3 is CASSLWAGEVYEQYF. In DNA, the CDR3 is TGTGCCAGCAGCTTGTGGGCAGGTGAAGTCTACGAGCAGTACTTC. The variable domain in full, completed from reference TRBV7-9 and TRBJ2-7, reads DTGVSQNPRHKITKRGQNVTFRCDPISEHNRLYWYRQTLGQGPEFLTYFQNEAQLEKSRLLSDRFSAERPKGSFSTLEIQRTEQGDSAMYLCASSLWAGEVYEQYFGPGTRLTVT.

This chain links TRBV20-1 with TRBJ2-1; D perhaps matches TRBD2 (6 bases). V was trimmed by 4 bases and J by 7 bases, leaving 23 bases between them. The CDR3 is 16 amino acids. Germline V gene lookup returns CDR1 DFQATT and CDR2 SNEGSKA (reference sequence). The CDR3 sequence: CSATGTDYTLRNEQFF. The CDR3 DNA follows: TGCAGTGCTACAGGGACTGATTACACCCTTAGAAATGAGCAGTTCTTC.

The chain recombines TRBV29-1 with TRBJ1-5; D may be TRBD1 (5 bases). CDR3 length: 14 residues. The germline CDR1 and CDR2 sequences are SQVTM and ANQGSEA. The ends were cut back, 4 bases at V and 2 bases at J, with 12 bases in the middle. CDR3 in DNA: TGCAGCGTTGGGCAGGGTATAGGCAATCAGCCCCAGCATTTT. Residues: CSVGQGIGNQPQHF.

This clonotype has just a few counts. This chain connects TRBV20-1 to TRBJ1-2; no clear D gene. The V end was cut by 0 bases, the J end by 2 bases, with 10 bases between. Germline loops: CDR1 DFQATT, CDR2 SNEGSKA (reference sequence). This CDR3 has 14 residues. The CDR3 nucleotides read TGCAGTGCTAGAGATCGAGGGCAAAACTATGGCTACACCTTC. Protein: CSARDRGQNYGYTF.

This clonotype has ten or more counts. The chain is built from TRBV12-3 or TRBV12-4 and TRBJ2-7; 7 bases map to TRBD1. The J segment lost 0 bases and the V segment lost 6 bases, leaving 8 bases of the junction unmatched. The CDR3 is made up of 15 amino acids. The CDR3 sequence: CASSRQDRTSYEQYF. The DNA for the CDR3 is TGTGCCAGCAGCCGGCAGGACAGGACCTCCTACGAGCAGTACTTC.

This chain uses TRBV7-9 with TRBJ2-3, with D perhaps TRBD2 (7 bases). The CDR3 spans 16 residues. Per the germline V gene, CDR1 is SEHNR and CDR2 is FQNEAQ (reference sequence). The ends were cut back, 5 bases at V and 0 bases at J, with 15 bases in the middle. CDR3 DNA: TGTGCCAGCAGCACCCGTGGGGGGGCTAGCACAGATACGCAGTATTTT. Translated: CASSTRGGASTDTQYF.

This clonotype appeared many times. The V gene is TRBV11-3, the J gene TRBJ1-2, with 9 bases lining up with TRBD1. With V trimmed by 5 bases and J by 4 bases, 11 bases remained unmatched. CDR1 and CDR2 (germline): SGHNT, YENEEA. This CDR3 has 16 residues. The CDR3 loop reads CASSQGQGRTTYGYTF. As DNA, the CDR3 is TGTGCCAGCAGCCAGGGACAGGGACGTACTACCTATGGCTACACCTTC. Combining the CDR3 with reference TRBV11-3 and TRBJ1-2 gives the whole variable domain EAGVVQSPRYKIIEKKQPVAFWCNPISGHNTLYWYLQNLGQGPELLIRYENEEAVDDSQLPKDRFSAERLKGVDSTLKIQPAELGDSAVYLCASSQGQGRTTYGYTFGSGTRLTVV.

The chain combines TRBV10-3 with TRBJ2-5; no reliable D call. The CDR3 is 12 amino acids. Trimming stripped 3 bases from V and 3 bases from J, with 5 bases between. Germline V gives CDR1 ENHRY, CDR2 SYGVKD. The CDR3 sequence is CAISEAKETQYF. In DNA, the CDR3 is TGTGCCATCAGTGAAGCGAAAGAGACCCAGTACTTC.

This clonotype occurred a few times. The chain uses TRBV7-9 and TRBJ1-5, with unresolved D. Germline CDR1 SEHNR, CDR2 FQNEAQ (reference sequence). V was shortened by 1 base and J by 9 bases, with 7 bases between the two germline ends. CDR3 length equals 12 residues. In DNA form, the CDR3 reads TGTGCCAGCAGCTTAGGCCCCGGGCCCCAGCATTTT. Translation: CASSLGPGPQHF.

Only a few counts were recorded for this clonotype. This rearrangement joins TRBV6-2 or TRBV6-3 to TRBJ1-2; possible D gene TRBD1, 5 bases. CDR3 size: 12 residues. Trimming removed 7 bases from V and 8 bases from J, with 14 bases in between. Germline V CDR1 and CDR2: MNHEY, SVGEGT. The CDR3 DNA reads as TGTGCCAGCACCAGGCTCGGGGACGGCTACACCTTC. Its protein product is CASTRLGDGYTF.